This T cell receptor (beta chain) stems from a study of identical twins. This clonotype was detected a few times. TCRdb used MiXCR to reprocess the 5' RACE reads, holding one entry per CDR3 protein. This table holds 500,000 or so distinct CDR3 sequences, approximately 14% found once. These same records also appear under a second study, on yellow fever vaccine responses in identical twins.

Sequencing was done on a sample of CD4+ T cells sorted from blood. The TCR sequence derives from a woman aged 18-29 years in good health.

CDR3 DNA: TGTGCCAGCGGGCGGGACACAGATACGCAGTATTTT. This sequence encodes CASGRDTDTQYF. The chain uses TRBV7-9 and TRBJ2-3; TRBD2 is a possible D gene (6 bases). The CDR3 contains 12 residues. Germline V lookup: CDR1 SEHNR, CDR2 FQNEAQ (reference sequence). The germline V and J ends were trimmed by 8 bases and 2 bases, with 8 bases remaining between them.